Sequencing of this T cell receptor (beta chain) was carried out in a study of blood T cell repertoires in COVID-19. Authors' processing steps: Reference gene primer amplification gave nucleated cell count estimates. Assay used: immunoSEQ multiplex PCR; TCRdb lists only in-frame clones, some missing. The V and J calls and the clone size are those of that table, but D and trimming were determined from the DNA. The profile shows 200,000 to 250,000 clones, 65% to 90% of them singletons. The cohort comprised adults aged roughly 18 to 95 years residing in about 25 US areas. Cohort allocation depended upon clinical history that participants reported. Exposed volunteers were people who met a COVID-19 case within 2 weeks before study entry. The sequenced material came from PBMCs or T cells enriched from blood (not recorded which). This sequence was found in a woman aged 25 to 45 who had been exposed to COVID-19.

CDR3 DNA sequence: TGCGCCAGCAGCTTGGGGAACAGGGGGGCAGAGACCCAGTACTTC. As protein: CASSLGNRGAETQYF. This rearrangement joins TRBV5-1 to TRBJ2-5; TRBD1 matches 8 bases. CDR1 is SGHRS, CDR2 YFSETQ, per germline. Trimming took 0 bases from V and 4 from J; bases not matched to a gene: 5. The CDR3 is made up of 15 amino acids.